This TCR beta chain was obtained from a study of blood T cell repertoires in COVID-19. About the study: Nucleic acid was either cDNA or gDNA, and it came from T cells, B-cell-depleted T cells, or PBMCs.

Profiling relied on immunoSEQ multiplex PCR, and the TCRdb table lists in-frame clones only, not all of them. The profile covers about 200,000 clones, with roughly nine tenths appearing a single time and 0.7% to 0.85% taken by the ten largest. The CDR3 has 15 amino acids. The germline V gene has CDR1 SEHNR and CDR2 FQNEAQ (reference sequence). The V gene lost 2 bases and the J gene lost 0 bases, with 8 bases spanning the gap. The chain uses TRBV7-9 and TRBJ2-1; tentatively, D is TRBD2 (6 bases). The sample was peripheral blood. The sequence came from a woman between 65 and 79 years old with acute or convalescent COVID-19. Written as DNA, the CDR3 is TGTGCCAGCAGCTTAAGGGAGGACTCCTACAATGAGCAGTTCTTC. As protein: CASSLREDSYNEQFF. The variable domain in full, with the rest retrieved from reference TRBV7-9 and TRBJ2-1, is DTGVSQNPRHKITKRGQNVTFRCDPISEHNRLYWYRQTLGQGPEFLTYFQNEAQLEKSRLLSDRFSAERPKGSFSTLEIQRTEQGDSAMYLCASSLREDSYNEQFFGPGTRLTVL.